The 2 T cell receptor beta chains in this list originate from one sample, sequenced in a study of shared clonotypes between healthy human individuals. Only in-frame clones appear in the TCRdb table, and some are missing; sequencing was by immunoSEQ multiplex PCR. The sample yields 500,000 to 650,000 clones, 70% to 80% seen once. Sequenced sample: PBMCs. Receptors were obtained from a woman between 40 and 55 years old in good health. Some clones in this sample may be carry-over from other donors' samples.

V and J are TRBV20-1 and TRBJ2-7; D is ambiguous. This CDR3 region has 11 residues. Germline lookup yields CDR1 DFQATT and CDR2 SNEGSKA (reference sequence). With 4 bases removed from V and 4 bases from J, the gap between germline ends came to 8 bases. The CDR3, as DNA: TGCAGTGCTACTCAGGAGTACGAGCAGTACTTC. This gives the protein CSATQEYEQYF.

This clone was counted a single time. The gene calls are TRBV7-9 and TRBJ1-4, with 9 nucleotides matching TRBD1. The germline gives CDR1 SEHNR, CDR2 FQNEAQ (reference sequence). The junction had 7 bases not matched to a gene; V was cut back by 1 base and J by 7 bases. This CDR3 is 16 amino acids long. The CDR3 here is CASSLGTGEPGEKLFF. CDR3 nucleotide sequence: TGTGCCAGCAGCTTAGGGACAGGGGAACCGGGTGAAAAACTGTTTTTT.